This TCR beta chain originates from a study of blood T cell repertoires in COVID-19. Study-wide context: There were acute and convalescent COVID-19 samples, and they came from the United States, Italy and Spain. PBMCs, B-cell-depleted T cells, or T cells provided the cDNA or gDNA that made up the material.

For this clone: In this CDR3 the conserved last residue, phenylalanine or tryptophan, is missing, so a read error is likely.

Original methodology: From reference gene primer amplification, estimates of nucleated cell counts were derived. Some clones are missing from TCRdb's copy, which holds only in-frame ones; the method was immunoSEQ multiplex PCR. Clone size and V and J calls were adopted from that table, with D and trimming inferred from the DNA. Of fewer than 90,000 clones in the sample, over 60% were seen once. CDR3 length: 14 amino acids. Germline assignment: CDR1 SNHLY and CDR2 FYNNEI. The V gene lost 7 bases and the J gene lost 8 bases, with 15 bases spanning the gap. The sequence came from a man between 60 and 70 years old with COVID-19, enrolled during active disease. Sequenced: peripheral blood. The chain joins TRBV2 to TRBJ1-6; D perhaps matches TRBD1 (6 bases). CDR3 nucleotides: TGTGCCAGCACCGTTTCCCCAGGGGATTCACCCCTCCACTGT. As protein: CASTVSPGDSPLHC.